The count of the clone carrying this T cell receptor beta chain is one. Other nucleotide sequences in the sample specify the same CDR3. Only in-frame clones appear in the TCRdb table, and some are missing; sequencing was by immunoSEQ multiplex PCR. The sample contains about 160,000 clones, over 85% of which appear only once. The data stem from a study of control samples from healthy donors and cancer patients. The CDR3 is made up of 13 amino acids. The V and J ends lost 6 bases and 1 base, in that order; junction bases with no gene match: 0. This TCR was sampled from a woman in her thirties or forties in good health. The V call is TRBV12-3 or TRBV12-4, the J call TRBJ2-7, with 10 bases aligning to TRBD2. The sequenced material came from blood. CDR3 in DNA: TGTGCCAGCAGGGGACTAGCGTCCTACGAGCAGTACTTC. As protein: CASRGLASYEQYF.